A selection of T cell receptor beta chains follows, all from one sample in a study of cytomegalovirus exposure and HLA in healthy donors. TCRdb's table, derived via immunoSEQ multiplex PCR, lists solely in-frame clones and lacks some. This table has 36,000 or so clones, around 83% appearing once. The sequencing input was PBMCs. The receptors were gathered from a woman aged 18-29 years in good health and CMV-seronegative. Each CDR3 is given with its conserved first and last residue. The D gene is left open where the match is weak. Some rows mark clone size as missing; the rest say once, few, many or name a class of expanded clone.

V	D	length	size	J	DNA	CDR3
TRBV9	-	15	-	TRBJ2-7	TGTGCCAGCAGCCCTACGGTGGGCCTCGAGTACGAGCAGTACTTC	CASSPTVGLEYEQYF
TRBV7-2	TRBD2	16	once	TRBJ2-1	TGTGCCAGCAGCCGACTAGCGGGAGTGACCTACAATGAGCAGTTCTTC	CASSRLAGVTYNEQFF
TRBV28	-	15	-	TRBJ1-5	TGTGCCAGCAGTCGAGGGAGGGGAATTAATCAGCCCCAGCATTTT	CASSRGRGINQPQHF
TRBV12-5	-	17	-	TRBJ1-5	TGTGCTAGTGGTTTGGTACTCGGTCCGGGGAGCAATCAGCCCCAGAATTTT	CASGLVLGPGSNQPQNF
TRBV6-1	-	12	-	TRBJ2-7	TGTGCCAGCAGAAACCAGGGTTTCGAGCAGTACTTC	CASRNQGFEQYF
TRBV5-1	TRBD1	17	-	TRBJ1-2	TGCGCCAGCAGCTTGTTGGGGGACAGGGTCGCTTTGGTCGACTACACCTTC	CASSLLGDRVALVDYTF
TRBV14	TRBD2	16	-	TRBJ2-1	TGTGCCAGCAGCCCCCTTTGGGCGGGAGTCTACAATGAGCAGTTCTTC	CASSPLWAGVYNEQFF
TRBV7-9	TRBD1	16	-	TRBJ1-2	TGTGCCAGCAGCGCCCCCCCCCTGGACAGGAACTATGGCTACACCTTC	CASSAPPLDRNYGYTF
TRBV2	-	11	few	TRBJ1-3	TGTGCCAGCAGTGAAGTCTACACCATATATTTT	CASSEVYTIYF
TRBV7-3	TRBD2	15	-	TRBJ2-1	TGTGCCAGCAGCTTAACATCGACTAGCGAAAATGAGCAGTTCTTC	CASSLTSTSENEQFF
TRBV5-1	-	12	-	TRBJ2-3	TGCGCCAGCAATGAAGGGGCAAGCACGCAGTATTTT	CASNEGASTQYF
TRBV19	-	12	-	TRBJ2-7	TGTGCCAGTAGTATGAGCTCCTACGAGCAGTACTTC	CASSMSSYEQYF
TRBV18	-	15	-	TRBJ1-5	TGTGCCAGCTCATACACGCAGGGCGGCAATCAGCCCCAGCATTTT	CASSYTQGGNQPQHF
TRBV19	TRBD1	14	-	TRBJ1-1	TGTGCCAGTAGTAAAGAGGGGGCGCGTACTGAAGCTTTCTTT	CASSKEGARTEAFF
TRBV25-1	-	15	-	TRBJ2-1	TGTGCCAGCAGTTCCAGTGACAGCTATGGGTACGAGCAGTTCTTC	CASSSSDSYGYEQFF
TRBV2	-	13	-	TRBJ2-1	TGTGCCAGCAGCGGGACTCTGTACAATGAGCAGTTCTTC	CASSGTLYNEQFF
TRBV5-1	TRBD1	15	-	TRBJ1-2	TGCGCCAGCAGCGGGACCGGGACAGGGAACGATGGCTACCCCTTC	CASSGTGTGNDGYPF
TRBV9	TRBD2	15	once	TRBJ2-2	TGTGCCAGCAGAGCCGGGACTAGAGATACCGGGGAGCTGTTTTTT	CASRAGTRDTGELFF
TRBV27	-	13	once	TRBJ2-7	TGTGCCAGCAGTTCGTTCCAGGGGTACGAGCAGTACTTC	CASSSFQGYEQYF
TRBV7-9	TRBD1	14	-	TRBJ2-7	TGTGCCAGCAGCACCGGGACAGGGGGCTACGAGCAGTACTTC	CASSTGTGGYEQYF
TRBV12-5	TRBD2	14	-	TRBJ2-5	TGTGCTAGTGCCCTAGCGGGAGGGTTGGAGACCCAGTACTTC	CASALAGGLETQYF
TRBV11-3	TRBD2	18	-	TRBJ2-7	TGTGCCAGCAGCCCCTCCGTGCCGCTAGCGGGTCATGGTTACGAGCAGTACTTC	CASSPSVPLAGHGYEQYF
TRBV19	-	13	-	TRBJ1-2	TGTGCCAGTAGTATTTTGCCAGGGGCTGGCTACCCCTTC	CASSILPGAGYPF
TRBV7-9	TRBD1	15	-	TRBJ2-7	TGTTCCAGCAGCCTCGGGACAGATTTCTCCTACGAGCAGTACTTC	CSSSLGTDFSYEQYF
TRBV25-1	TRBD1	15	-	TRBJ1-1	TGTGCCAGCAGTGAATATGGGACAGGGGGCACTGAAGCTTTCTTT	CASSEYGTGGTEAFF
TRBV5-5	-	15	few	TRBJ1-6	TGTGCCAGCAGCGTGCGCGAGGGGGATGATTCACCCCTCCACTTT	CASSVREGDDSPLHF
TRBV9	-	17	-	TRBJ1-3	TGTGCCAGCAGCGTAGCTGCCAGGCCCCTCTCTGGAAACACCATATATTTT	CASSVAARPLSGNTIYF
TRBV6-6	TRBD1	14	-	TRBJ2-2	TGTGCCGGAGGACAGGGGTTTAACACCGGGGAGCTGTTTTTT	CAGGQGFNTGELFF
TRBV29-1	-	12	-	TRBJ2-2	TGCAGCGTGTTATCTAACACCGGGGAGCTGTTTTTT	CSVLSNTGELFF
TRBV12-5	TRBD1	13	-	TRBJ1-1	TGTGCTAGTGGTTTGACAGGGGGCACTGAAGCTTTCTTT	CASGLTGGTEAFF
TRBV19	TRBD1	14	-	TRBJ1-2	TGTGCCAGTAGGGAAACTACAGGGGTCTATGGCTACACCTTC	CASRETTGVYGYTF
TRBV4-3	-	14	-	TRBJ1-2	TGCGCCAGCAGCCAAGCTGTTCAGGCCTATGGCTACACCTTC	CASSQAVQAYGYTF
TRBV19	-	15	-	TRBJ1-5	TGTGCCAGTAGTATAACAGGGTCCAGCAATCAGCCCCAGCATTTT	CASSITGSSNQPQHF
TRBV7-2	-	17	-	TRBJ2-1	TGTGCCAGCAGCTTAGTTGCCTGGGGGGACAGAAACAATGAGCAGTTCTTC	CASSLVAWGDRNNEQFF
TRBV7-2	-	12	-	TRBJ1-6	TGTGCCAGCAGCCAAGGGGCCTCACCCCTCCACTTT	CASSQGASPLHF
TRBV7-9	-	14	-	TRBJ1-1	TGTGCCAGCAGCTTAAATGTAGGAGCTAGAGAAGCTTTCTTT	CASSLNVGAREAFF
TRBV7-8	-	13	-	TRBJ2-1	TGTGCCAGCAGGTCCGGTTACTACAATGAGCAGTTCTTC	CASRSGYYNEQFF
TRBV6-5	TRBD1	14	-	TRBJ1-3	TGTGCCAGCAGACGGGGACAGACTGGAAACACCATATATTTT	CASRRGQTGNTIYF
TRBV5-1	-	12	-	TRBJ2-1	TGCGCCAGCAGCTTGTCATCGGGTGAGCAGTTCTTC	CASSLSSGEQFF
TRBV7-9	-	14	-	TRBJ1-2	TGTGCCAGCAGCTCCATGACAGCTAACTATGGCTACACCTTC	CASSSMTANYGYTF